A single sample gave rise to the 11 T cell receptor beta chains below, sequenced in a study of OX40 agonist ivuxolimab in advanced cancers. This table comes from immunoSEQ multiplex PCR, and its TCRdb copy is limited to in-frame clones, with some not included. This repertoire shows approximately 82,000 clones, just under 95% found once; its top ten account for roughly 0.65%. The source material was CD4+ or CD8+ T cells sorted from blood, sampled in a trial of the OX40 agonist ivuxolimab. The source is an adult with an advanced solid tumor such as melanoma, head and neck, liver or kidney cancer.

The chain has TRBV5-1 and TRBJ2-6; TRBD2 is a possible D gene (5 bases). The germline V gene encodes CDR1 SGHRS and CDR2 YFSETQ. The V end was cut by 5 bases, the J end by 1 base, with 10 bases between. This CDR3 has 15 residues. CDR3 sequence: CASREAPSGANVLTF. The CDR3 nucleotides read TGCGCCAGCAGGGAGGCTCCTTCTGGGGCCAACGTCCTGACTTTC.

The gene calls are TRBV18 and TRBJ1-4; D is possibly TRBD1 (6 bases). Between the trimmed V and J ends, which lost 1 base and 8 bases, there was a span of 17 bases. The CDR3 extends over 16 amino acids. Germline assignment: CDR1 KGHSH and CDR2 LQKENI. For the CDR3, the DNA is TGTGCCAGCTCACCACAATTTCAGGGGTCAGTAGAAAAACTGTTTTTT. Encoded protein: CASSPQFQGSVEKLFF.

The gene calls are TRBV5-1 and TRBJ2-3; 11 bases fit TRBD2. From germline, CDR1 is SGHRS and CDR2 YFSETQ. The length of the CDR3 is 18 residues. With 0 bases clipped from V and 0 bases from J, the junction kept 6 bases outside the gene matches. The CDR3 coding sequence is TGCGCCAGCAGCTTGGCTTCTAGCGGGGGGAGAAGCACAGATACGCAGTATTTT. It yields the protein CASSLASSGGRSTDTQYF.

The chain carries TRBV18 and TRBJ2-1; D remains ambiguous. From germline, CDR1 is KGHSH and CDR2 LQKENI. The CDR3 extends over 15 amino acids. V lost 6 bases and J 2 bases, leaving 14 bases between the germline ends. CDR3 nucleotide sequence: TGTGCCAGCTCCGACCAGGTAACAGCCTACAATGAGCAGTTCTTC. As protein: CASSDQVTAYNEQFF.

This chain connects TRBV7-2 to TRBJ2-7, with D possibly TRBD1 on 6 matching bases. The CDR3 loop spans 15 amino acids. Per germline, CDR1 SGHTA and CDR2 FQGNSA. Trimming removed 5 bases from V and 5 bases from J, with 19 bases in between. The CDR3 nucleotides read TGTGCCAGCAGCGGTCCACAGGGTTCCCGGAACGAGCAGTACTTC. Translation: CASSGPQGSRNEQYF.

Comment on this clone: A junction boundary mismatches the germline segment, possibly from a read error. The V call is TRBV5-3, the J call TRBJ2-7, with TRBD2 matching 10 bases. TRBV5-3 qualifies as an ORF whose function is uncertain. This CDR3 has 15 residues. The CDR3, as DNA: TGTGCCAGCAGCTTGGAGGCTAGCGGGAGCTACGAGCAGTACTTC. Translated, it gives CASSLEASGSYEQYF.

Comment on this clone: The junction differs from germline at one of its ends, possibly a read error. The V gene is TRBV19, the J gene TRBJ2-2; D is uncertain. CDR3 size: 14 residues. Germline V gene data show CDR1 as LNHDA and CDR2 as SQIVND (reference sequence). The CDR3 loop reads CASSIGSEGGELFF. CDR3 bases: TGTGCCAGCAGTATAGGGTCCGAAGGCGGGGAGCTGTTTTTT.

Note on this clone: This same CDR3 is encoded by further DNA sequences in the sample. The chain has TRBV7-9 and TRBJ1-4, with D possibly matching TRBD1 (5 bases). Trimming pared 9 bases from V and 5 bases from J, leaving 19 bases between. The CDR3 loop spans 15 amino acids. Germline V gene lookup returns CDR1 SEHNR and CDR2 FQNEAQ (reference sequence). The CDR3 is CASSTTGQANEKLFF. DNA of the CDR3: TGTGCCAGTTCCACCACAGGCCAGGCCAATGAAAAACTGTTTTTT.

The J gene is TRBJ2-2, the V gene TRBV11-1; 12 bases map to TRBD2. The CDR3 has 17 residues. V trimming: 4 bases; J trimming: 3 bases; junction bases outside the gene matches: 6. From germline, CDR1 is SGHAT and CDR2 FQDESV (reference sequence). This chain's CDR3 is CASSSGGLAGDTGELFF. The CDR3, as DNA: TGTGCCAGCAGCTCAGGGGGACTAGCGGGTGACACCGGGGAGCTGTTTTTT.

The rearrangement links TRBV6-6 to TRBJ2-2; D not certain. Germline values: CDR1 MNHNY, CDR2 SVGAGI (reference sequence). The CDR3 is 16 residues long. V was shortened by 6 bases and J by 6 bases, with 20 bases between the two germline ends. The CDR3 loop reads CASSPPLGGQAGELFF. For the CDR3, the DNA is TGTGCCAGCAGCCCACCCCTTGGTGGCCAGGCCGGGGAGCTGTTTTTT.

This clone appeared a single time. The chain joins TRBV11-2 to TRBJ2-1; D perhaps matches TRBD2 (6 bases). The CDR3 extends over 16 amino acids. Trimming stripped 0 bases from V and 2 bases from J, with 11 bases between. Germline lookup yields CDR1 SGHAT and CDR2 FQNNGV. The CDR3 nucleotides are TGTGCCAGCAGCTTAGATACGGGAGCCCCCTACAATGAGCAGTTCTTC. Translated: CASSLDTGAPYNEQFF.